This T cell receptor (beta chain) originates from a study of T-cell memory formation after mild COVID-19. Study information: Largely, TCR clusters stayed within a single donor.

Note on this clonotype: The target antigen is unknown.

J lost 4 bases, V lost 2 bases, and 5 bases had no gene match. Germline CDR1 and CDR2: MRHNA and SNTAGT. The CDR3 consists of 15 residues. The study, taken as a whole, reports: Clones shrinking from day 15 to 85 showed even CD4/CD8 mixes; later expanders tilted CD4+. Second-wave clones with a day 37 peak had unconfirmed SARS-CoV-2 specificity.

5'RACE with constant-segment primers yielded barcoded, UMI-tagged TCR alpha and TCR beta cDNA libraries. TCRdb recomputed calls from the 5' RACE reads with MiXCR, one row per CDR3 protein. Found here are 240,000 or so distinct CDR3 sequences, over 9% of them singletons; the top ten hold 20% to 25%. The chain links TRBV6-4 to TRBJ2-1; 7 nucleotides line up with TRBD1. The clonotype comes from a young man who had mild COVID-19 (a few samples of this study predate the infection). Cell type and time point are not known. Sequenced sample: PBMCs or a T cell subset sorted from them (not recorded which). CDR3 nucleotides: TGTGCCAGCAGTGACCGGGACAGTTCTTACAATGAGCAGTTCTTC. Protein: CASSDRDSSYNEQFF.